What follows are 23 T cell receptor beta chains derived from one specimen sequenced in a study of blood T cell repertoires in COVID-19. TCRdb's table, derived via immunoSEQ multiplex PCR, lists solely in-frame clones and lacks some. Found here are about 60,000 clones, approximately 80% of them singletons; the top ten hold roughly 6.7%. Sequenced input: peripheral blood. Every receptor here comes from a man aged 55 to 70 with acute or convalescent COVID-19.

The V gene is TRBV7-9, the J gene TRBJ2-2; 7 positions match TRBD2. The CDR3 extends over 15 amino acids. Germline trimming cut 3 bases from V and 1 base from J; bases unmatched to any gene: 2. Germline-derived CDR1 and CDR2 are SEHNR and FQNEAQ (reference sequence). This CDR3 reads CASSFTGGNTGELFF. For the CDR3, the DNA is TGTGCCAGCAGCTTTACGGGGGGGAACACCGGGGAGCTGTTTTTT.

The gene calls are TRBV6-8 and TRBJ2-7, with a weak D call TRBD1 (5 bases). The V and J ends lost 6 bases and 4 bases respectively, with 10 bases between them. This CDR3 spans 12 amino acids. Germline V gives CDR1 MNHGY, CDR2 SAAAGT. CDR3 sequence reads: CASSPHRYEQYF. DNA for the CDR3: TGTGCCAGCAGCCCTCACAGGTACGAGCAGTACTTC.

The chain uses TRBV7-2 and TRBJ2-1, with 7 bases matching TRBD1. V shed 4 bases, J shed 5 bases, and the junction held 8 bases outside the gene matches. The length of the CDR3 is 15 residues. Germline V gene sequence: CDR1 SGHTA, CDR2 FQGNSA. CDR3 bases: TGTGCCAGCAGCTCGGGACAGAGTTTGGACAATGAGCAGTTCTTC. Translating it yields CASSSGQSLDNEQFF.

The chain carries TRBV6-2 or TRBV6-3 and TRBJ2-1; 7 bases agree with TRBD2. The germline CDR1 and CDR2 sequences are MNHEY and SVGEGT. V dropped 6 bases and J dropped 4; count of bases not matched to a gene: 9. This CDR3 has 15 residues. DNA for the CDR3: TGTGCCAGCAGCAGACACCTAGCGGATTACAATGAGCAGTTCTTC. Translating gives CASSRHLADYNEQFF.

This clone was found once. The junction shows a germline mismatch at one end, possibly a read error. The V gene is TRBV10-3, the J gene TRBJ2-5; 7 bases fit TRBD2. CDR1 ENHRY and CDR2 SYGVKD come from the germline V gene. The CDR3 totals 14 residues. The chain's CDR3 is CAIRDAWGGETQYF. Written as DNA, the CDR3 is TGTGCCATCCGTGATGCGTGGGGGGGGGAGACCCAGTACTTC.

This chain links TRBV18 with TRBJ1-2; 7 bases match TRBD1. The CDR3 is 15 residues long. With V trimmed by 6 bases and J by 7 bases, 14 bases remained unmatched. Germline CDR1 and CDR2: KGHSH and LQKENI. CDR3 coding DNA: TGTGCCAGCTCGCCCCCCGGGACAGCCGGTTTTGGCTACACCTTC. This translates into CASSPPGTAGFGYTF.

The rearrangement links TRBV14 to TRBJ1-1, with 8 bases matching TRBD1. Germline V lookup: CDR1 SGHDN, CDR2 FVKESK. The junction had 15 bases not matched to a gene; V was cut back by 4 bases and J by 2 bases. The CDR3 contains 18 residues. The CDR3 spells CASSRTHMLGQANTEAFF. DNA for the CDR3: TGTGCCAGCAGCCGAACCCATATGCTGGGACAGGCAAACACTGAAGCTTTCTTT.

The CDR3 region is CASRPTTGGRYGYTF. Here the CDR3 DNA reads TGTGCCAGCAGGCCTACCACAGGGGGAAGGTATGGCTACACCTTC. The chain carries TRBV28 and TRBJ1-2, with TRBD1 identical over 8 bases. CDR3 length: 15 amino acids. J lost 5 bases, V lost 6 bases, and 11 bases had no gene match. CDR1 and CDR2 (germline): MDHEN, SYDVKM.

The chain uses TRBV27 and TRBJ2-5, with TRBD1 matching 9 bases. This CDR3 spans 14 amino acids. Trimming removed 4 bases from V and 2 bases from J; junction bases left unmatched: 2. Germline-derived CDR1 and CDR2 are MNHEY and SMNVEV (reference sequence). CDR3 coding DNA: TGTGCCAGCAGTTACGACAGGGGGCAAGAGACCCAGTACTTC. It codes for CASSYDRGQETQYF.

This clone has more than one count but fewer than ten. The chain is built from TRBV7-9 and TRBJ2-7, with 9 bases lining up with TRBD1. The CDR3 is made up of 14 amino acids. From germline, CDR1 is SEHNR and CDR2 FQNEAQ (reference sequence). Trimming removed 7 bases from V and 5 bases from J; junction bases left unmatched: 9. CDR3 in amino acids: CASNVGTGTNEQYF. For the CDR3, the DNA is TGTGCCAGCAACGTGGGGACAGGGACAAACGAGCAGTACTTC.

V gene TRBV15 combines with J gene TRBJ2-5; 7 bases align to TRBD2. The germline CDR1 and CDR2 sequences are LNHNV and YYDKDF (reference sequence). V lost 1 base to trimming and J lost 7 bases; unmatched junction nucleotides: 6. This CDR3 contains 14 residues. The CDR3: CATSRASGVGTQYF. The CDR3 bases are TGTGCCACCAGCAGAGCCAGCGGGGTTGGGACCCAGTACTTC.

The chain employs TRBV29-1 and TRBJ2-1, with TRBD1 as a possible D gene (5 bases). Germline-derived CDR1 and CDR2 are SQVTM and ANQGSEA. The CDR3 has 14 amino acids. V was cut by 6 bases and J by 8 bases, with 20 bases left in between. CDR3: CSVSPDREWDEQFF. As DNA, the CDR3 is TGCAGCGTCTCTCCCGACAGAGAGTGGGATGAGCAGTTCTTC.

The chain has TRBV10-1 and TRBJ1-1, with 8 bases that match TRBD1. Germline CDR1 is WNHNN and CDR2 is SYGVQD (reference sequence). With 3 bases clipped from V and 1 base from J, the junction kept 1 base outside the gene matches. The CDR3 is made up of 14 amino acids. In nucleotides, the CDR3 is TGCGCCAGCAGTGACGGGACAGGGAACACTGAAGCTTTCTTT. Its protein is CASSDGTGNTEAFF.

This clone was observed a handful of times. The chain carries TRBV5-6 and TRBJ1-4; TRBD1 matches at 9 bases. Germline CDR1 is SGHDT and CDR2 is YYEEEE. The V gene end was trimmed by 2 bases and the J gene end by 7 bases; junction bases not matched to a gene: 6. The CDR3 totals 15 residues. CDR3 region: CASSFGQGNREKLFF. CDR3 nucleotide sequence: TGTGCCAGCAGCTTTGGACAGGGGAATCGTGAAAAACTGTTTTTT.

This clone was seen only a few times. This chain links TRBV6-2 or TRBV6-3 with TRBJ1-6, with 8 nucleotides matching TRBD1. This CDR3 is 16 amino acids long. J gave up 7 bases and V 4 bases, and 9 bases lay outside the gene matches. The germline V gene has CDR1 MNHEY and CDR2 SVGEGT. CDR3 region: CASSSPGTGRNSPLHF. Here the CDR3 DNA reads TGTGCCAGCAGTTCGCCCGGGACAGGCCGAAATTCACCCCTCCACTTT.

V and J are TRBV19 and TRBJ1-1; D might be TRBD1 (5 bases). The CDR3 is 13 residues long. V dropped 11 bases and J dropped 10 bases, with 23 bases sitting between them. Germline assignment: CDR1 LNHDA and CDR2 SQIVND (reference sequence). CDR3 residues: CASSEQALYSAFF. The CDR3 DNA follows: TGTGCCTCTTCGGAACAGGCCCTCTATTCAGCTTTCTTT.

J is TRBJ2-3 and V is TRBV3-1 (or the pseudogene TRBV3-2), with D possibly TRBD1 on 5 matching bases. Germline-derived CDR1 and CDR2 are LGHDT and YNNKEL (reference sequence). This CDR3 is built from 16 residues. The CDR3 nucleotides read TGTGCGGGGCCAGGTCCTGGAAAGCGTGGCACAGATACGCAGTATTTT. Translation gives CAGPGPGKRGTDTQYF.

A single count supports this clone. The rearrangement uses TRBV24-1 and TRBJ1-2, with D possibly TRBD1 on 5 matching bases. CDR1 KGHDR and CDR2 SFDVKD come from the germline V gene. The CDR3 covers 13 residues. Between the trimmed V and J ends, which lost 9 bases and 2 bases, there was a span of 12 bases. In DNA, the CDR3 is TGTGCCACCTGGGCTGGGGGGAACTATGGCTACACCTTC. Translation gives CATWAGGNYGYTF.

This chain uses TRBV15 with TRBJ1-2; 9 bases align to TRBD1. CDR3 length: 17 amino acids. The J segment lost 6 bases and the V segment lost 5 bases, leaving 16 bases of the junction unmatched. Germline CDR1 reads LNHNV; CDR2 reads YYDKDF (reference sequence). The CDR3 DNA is TGTGCCACCAGCGGAAGGAAAGGCACAGGGGGCTATAATGGCTACACCTTC. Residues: CATSGRKGTGGYNGYTF.

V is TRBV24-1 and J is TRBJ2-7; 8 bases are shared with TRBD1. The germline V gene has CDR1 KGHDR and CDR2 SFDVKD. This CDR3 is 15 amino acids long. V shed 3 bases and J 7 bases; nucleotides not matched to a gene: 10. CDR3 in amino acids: CATSDPADREGEQYF. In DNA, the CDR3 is TGTGCCACCAGTGATCCGGCGGACAGGGAAGGGGAGCAGTACTTC.

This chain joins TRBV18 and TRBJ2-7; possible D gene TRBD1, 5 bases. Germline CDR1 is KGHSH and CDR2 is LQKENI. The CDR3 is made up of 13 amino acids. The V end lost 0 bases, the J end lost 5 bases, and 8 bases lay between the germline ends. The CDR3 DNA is TGTGCCAGCTCACCACCGGCAGGGAACGAGCAGTACTTC. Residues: CASSPPAGNEQYF. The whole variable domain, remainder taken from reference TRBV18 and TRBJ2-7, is NAGVMQNPRHLVRRRGQEARLRCSPMKGHSHVYWYRQLPEEGLKFMVYLQKENIIDESGMPKERFSAEFPKEGPSILRIQQVVRGDSAAYFCASSPPAGNEQYFGPGTRLTVT.

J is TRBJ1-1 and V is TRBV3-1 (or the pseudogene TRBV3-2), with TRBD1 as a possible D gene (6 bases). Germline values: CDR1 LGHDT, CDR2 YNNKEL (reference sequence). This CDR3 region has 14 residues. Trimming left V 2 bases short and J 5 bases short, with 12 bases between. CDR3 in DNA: TGTGCCAGCAGCCAATGGGGGCGAGGGACTGAAGCTTTCTTT. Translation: CASSQWGRGTEAFF.

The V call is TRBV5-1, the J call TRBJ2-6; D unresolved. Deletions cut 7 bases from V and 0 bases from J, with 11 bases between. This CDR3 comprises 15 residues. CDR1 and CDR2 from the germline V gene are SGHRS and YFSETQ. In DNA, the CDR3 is TGCGCCAGCGGCCCCGTCCTCTCTGGGGCCAACGTCCTGACTTTC. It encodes CASGPVLSGANVLTF.